One sample yielded the 2 T cell receptor beta chains listed below, sequenced in a study of shared clonotypes between healthy human individuals. Sequenced by immunoSEQ multiplex PCR; TCRdb stores in-frame clones only, minus some. The sample yields approximately 980,000 clones, 60% to 85% seen once. Sequencing was done on a sample of memory CD4+ T cells sorted from blood. Subset described: CD45RA-negative fraction. All receptors derive from a man younger than 30 in good health.

The chain carries TRBV6-5 and TRBJ2-1; TRBD1 might be the D (5 bases). Germline loops: CDR1 MNHEY, CDR2 SVGAGI. V lost 7 bases and J 2 bases, leaving 15 bases between the germline ends. CDR3 length: 15 amino acids. CDR3 region: CASTPGHPPYNEQFF. The CDR3 DNA reads TGTGCCAGCACCCCCGGACACCCTCCCTACAATGAGCAGTTCTTC.

Comments on this clone: Other nucleotide sequences from this sample produce the same CDR3. The chain employs TRBV19 and TRBJ2-2; D is uncertain. With 1 base removed from V and 1 base from J, the gap between germline ends came to 7 bases. In germline, CDR1 is LNHDA, CDR2 SQIVND (reference sequence). The CDR3 has 15 residues. This chain's CDR3 is CASSIGLGNTGELFF. The CDR3 coding sequence is TGTGCCAGTAGTATAGGACTGGGGAACACCGGGGAGCTGTTTTTT.